This is a list of T cell receptor beta chains from one sample in a study of response to subunit inactivated influenza vaccine. From the RT-PCR reads, TCRdb called clonotypes with MiXCR, one entry per CDR3 protein. The sample has roughly 190,000 distinct CDR3 sequences, over 13% seen once. This sample comprised CD8+ T cells sorted from PBMCs, obtained 5 days after vaccination. Every receptor here comes from a man aged 50-59 years who received an inactivated influenza vaccine. Each CDR3 is given with its conserved first and last residue. A D gene is named only where the DNA matches it firmly. Clone size appears in some rows only: once, few, many, or a class for an expanded clone.

v_call: TRBV4-1; d_call: -; clone_size: -; j_call: TRBJ2-1; cdr3_aa: CASSQDRGHKGRFF; cdr3_nt: TGCGCCAGCAGCCAAGATAGGGGACACAAGGGGCGGTTCTTC
v_call: TRBV15; d_call: -; clone_size: few; j_call: TRBJ1-5; cdr3_aa: CATSRGWGSNQPQHF; cdr3_nt: TGTGCCACCAGCAGAGGTTGGGGGAGCAATCAGCCCCAGCATTTT
v_call: TRBV11-2; d_call: -; clone_size: few; j_call: TRBJ1-3; cdr3_aa: CASSWETSGNTIYF; cdr3_nt: TGTGCCAGCAGCTGGGAGACGAGCGGAAACACCATATATTTT
v_call: TRBV3-1; d_call: TRBD1; clone_size: few; j_call: TRBJ2-5; cdr3_aa: CASSQPGQGASAQYF; cdr3_nt: TGTGCCAGCAGCCAACCGGGACAGGGGGCCTCGGCCCAGTACTTC
v_call: TRBV4-3; d_call: -; clone_size: few; j_call: TRBJ2-2; cdr3_aa: CASSQVLRYTGELFF; cdr3_nt: TGCGCCAGCAGCCAAGTCCTCCGGTACACCGGGGAGCTGTTTTTT
v_call: TRBV9; d_call: TRBD2; clone_size: -; j_call: TRBJ2-3; cdr3_aa: CASSGGLAGGDDTQYF; cdr3_nt: TGTGCCAGCAGCGGGGGACTAGCGGGAGGGGATGATACGCAGTATTTT
v_call: TRBV6-1; d_call: -; clone_size: few; j_call: TRBJ2-2; cdr3_aa: CASSGTVKNTGELFF; cdr3_nt: TGTGCCAGCAGCGGGACGGTTAAGAACACCGGGGAGCTGTTTTTT
v_call: TRBV6-5; d_call: -; clone_size: -; j_call: TRBJ2-3; cdr3_aa: CASSYSGPSTDTQYF; cdr3_nt: TGTGCCAGCAGTTATTCGGGGCCAAGCACAGATACGCAGTATTTT
v_call: TRBV4-1; d_call: -; clone_size: -; j_call: TRBJ2-5; cdr3_aa: CASSQVEGGETQYF; cdr3_nt: TGCGCCAGCAGCCAAGTCGAGGGAGGAGAGACCCAGTACTTC
v_call: TRBV7-9; d_call: -; clone_size: few; j_call: TRBJ2-1; cdr3_aa: CASSFDVGVEALDEQFF; cdr3_nt: TGTGCCAGCAGCTTTGACGTAGGGGTGGAAGCTTTGGATGAGCAGTTCTTC
v_call: TRBV7-8; d_call: TRBD2; clone_size: -; j_call: TRBJ2-7; cdr3_aa: CASSFSVGGRASEQYF; cdr3_nt: TGTGCCAGCAGCTTCTCGGTAGGCGGGAGGGCCTCCGAGCAGTACTTC
v_call: TRBV19; d_call: -; clone_size: -; j_call: TRBJ2-4; cdr3_aa: CASSTPDGRNIQYF; cdr3_nt: TGTGCCAGTAGTACCCCCGACGGGAGAAACATTCAGTACTTC
v_call: TRBV12-3/TRBV12-4; d_call: -; clone_size: few; j_call: TRBJ2-1; cdr3_aa: CASSLLGKGNEQFF; cdr3_nt: TGTGCCAGCAGTCTTCTAGGTAAGGGGAATGAGCAGTTCTTC
v_call: TRBV7-6; d_call: -; clone_size: few; j_call: TRBJ2-2; cdr3_aa: CASSSDWNTGELFF; cdr3_nt: TGTGCCAGCAGTTCAGACTGGAACACCGGGGAGCTGTTTTTT
v_call: TRBV29-1; d_call: TRBD1; clone_size: many; j_call: TRBJ1-2; cdr3_aa: CSGRTGNGYTF; cdr3_nt: TGCAGCGGACGGACAGGGAATGGCTACACCTTC
v_call: TRBV10-3; d_call: TRBD2; clone_size: -; j_call: TRBJ2-5; cdr3_aa: CATKTSGEETQYF; cdr3_nt: TGTGCCACCAAGACTAGCGGTGAAGAGACCCAGTACTTC
v_call: TRBV4-3; d_call: -; clone_size: -; j_call: TRBJ2-5; cdr3_aa: CASSPRTSWGETQYF; cdr3_nt: TGCGCCAGCAGCCCTAGGACATCTTGGGGGGAGACCCAGTACTTC
v_call: TRBV5-1; d_call: -; clone_size: -; j_call: TRBJ2-7; cdr3_aa: CASSTGPTPAYEQYF; cdr3_nt: TGCGCCAGCAGCACCGGGCCCACACCTGCCTACGAGCAGTACTTC
v_call: TRBV5-6; d_call: -; clone_size: -; j_call: TRBJ2-3; cdr3_aa: CASSLSSLYTQYF; cdr3_nt: TGTGCCAGCAGCTTGTCTAGCTTATATACGCAGTATTTT
v_call: TRBV24-1; d_call: -; clone_size: few; j_call: TRBJ2-1; cdr3_aa: CATSVAGPSYNEQFF; cdr3_nt: TGTGCCACCAGTGTGGCGGGGCCATCCTACAATGAGCAGTTCTTC
v_call: TRBV5-1; d_call: TRBD1; clone_size: few; j_call: TRBJ2-1; cdr3_aa: CASNLGQGFYNEQFF; cdr3_nt: TGCGCCAGCAACCTCGGACAGGGGTTCTACAATGAGCAGTTCTTC
v_call: TRBV6-1; d_call: -; clone_size: -; j_call: TRBJ2-7; cdr3_aa: CASSDAGAVNEQYF; cdr3_nt: TGTGCCAGCAGTGACGCAGGGGCGGTAAACGAGCAGTACTTC
v_call: TRBV20-1; d_call: -; clone_size: -; j_call: TRBJ2-7; cdr3_aa: CSAQWGYEQYF; cdr3_nt: TGCAGTGCCCAGTGGGGCTACGAGCAGTACTTC
v_call: TRBV28; d_call: TRBD2; clone_size: few; j_call: TRBJ2-1; cdr3_aa: CASSFTLAGGGEQFF; cdr3_nt: TGTGCCAGCAGTTTTACCCTAGCGGGAGGAGGGGAGCAGTTCTTC
v_call: TRBV7-9; d_call: TRBD1; clone_size: -; j_call: TRBJ1-1; cdr3_aa: CASSTQGYHTEAFF; cdr3_nt: TGTGCCAGCAGCACACAGGGGTATCACACTGAAGCTTTCTTT
v_call: TRBV6-1; d_call: -; clone_size: -; j_call: TRBJ2-1; cdr3_aa: CASRGESSYNEHFF; cdr3_nt: TGTGCCAGCAGGGGCGAAAGCTCCTACAATGAGCACTTCTTC
v_call: TRBV15; d_call: TRBD1; clone_size: few; j_call: TRBJ1-5; cdr3_aa: CATSRIPGQGAKGNQPQHF; cdr3_nt: TGTGCCACCAGCAGAATTCCGGGACAGGGGGCGAAGGGCAATCAGCCCCAGCATTTT
v_call: TRBV21-1; d_call: -; clone_size: few; j_call: TRBJ2-2; cdr3_aa: CASAVGRRLSTGELFF; cdr3_nt: TGTGCCTCCGCTGTTGGGCGGCGCCTAAGCACCGGGGAGCTGTTTTTT
v_call: TRBV24-1; d_call: -; clone_size: -; j_call: TRBJ2-3; cdr3_aa: CATSAMGANTDTQYF; cdr3_nt: TGTGCCACCAGTGCGATGGGGGCTAACACAGATACGCAGTATTTT
v_call: TRBV11-2; d_call: -; clone_size: few; j_call: TRBJ2-7; cdr3_aa: CASSSRGGRQYF; cdr3_nt: TGTGCCAGCAGCTCACGGGGCGGGCGGCAGTACTTC
v_call: TRBV6-1; d_call: -; clone_size: once; j_call: TRBJ1-1; cdr3_aa: CASSQNGMNTEAFF; cdr3_nt: TGTGCCAGCAGTCAGAATGGGATGAACACTGAAGCTTTCTTT
v_call: TRBV12-3/TRBV12-4; d_call: TRBD2; clone_size: -; j_call: TRBJ2-1; cdr3_aa: CASSFVAGGYNEQFF; cdr3_nt: TGTGCCAGCAGTTTTGTAGCGGGGGGCTACAATGAGCAGTTCTTC
v_call: TRBV6-5; d_call: -; clone_size: many; j_call: TRBJ2-1; cdr3_aa: CASSYDGNEQFF; cdr3_nt: TGTGCCAGCAGTTACGACGGGAATGAGCAGTTCTTC
v_call: TRBV15; d_call: TRBD1; clone_size: few; j_call: TRBJ2-3; cdr3_aa: CATSRVQGIPYTDTQYF; cdr3_nt: TGTGCCACCAGCAGAGTACAGGGGATACCCTACACAGATACGCAGTATTTT
v_call: TRBV12-3/TRBV12-4; d_call: -; clone_size: few; j_call: TRBJ2-1; cdr3_aa: CASTDSSYNEQFF; cdr3_nt: TGTGCCAGCACCGACAGCTCCTACAATGAGCAGTTCTTC
v_call: TRBV29-1; d_call: TRBD2; clone_size: -; j_call: TRBJ2-7; cdr3_aa: CSVSGTSGRSSYEQYF; cdr3_nt: TGCAGCGTCTCCGGGACTAGCGGCAGGAGCTCCTACGAGCAGTACTTC
v_call: TRBV4-3; d_call: -; clone_size: -; j_call: TRBJ1-1; cdr3_aa: CASSQDGGGRSTEAFF; cdr3_nt: TGCGCCAGCAGCCAAGATGGTGGGGGCAGGAGCACTGAAGCTTTCTTT
v_call: TRBV27; d_call: -; clone_size: -; j_call: TRBJ2-7; cdr3_aa: CASSLGGGAYPYEQYF; cdr3_nt: TGTGCCAGCAGCCTCGGAGGGGGGGCCTACCCTTACGAGCAGTACTTC
v_call: TRBV7-9; d_call: -; clone_size: -; j_call: TRBJ2-3; cdr3_aa: CASRPPFGLTPTDTQYF; cdr3_nt: TGTGCCAGCAGACCCCCGTTTGGACTTACCCCCACAGATACGCAGTATTTT
v_call: TRBV29-1; d_call: -; clone_size: -; j_call: TRBJ2-7; cdr3_aa: CSVEEQDYEQYF; cdr3_nt: TGCAGCGTTGAGGAACAGGACTACGAGCAGTACTTC
v_call: TRBV7-8; d_call: -; clone_size: few; j_call: TRBJ2-7; cdr3_aa: CASSFIGESEQYF; cdr3_nt: TGTGCCAGCAGCTTTATCGGGGAGAGCGAGCAGTACTTC
v_call: TRBV29-1; d_call: TRBD1; clone_size: medium-sized; j_call: TRBJ2-5; cdr3_aa: CSVVGDRGETQYF; cdr3_nt: TGCAGCGTTGTGGGGGACAGGGGGGAGACCCAGTACTTC
v_call: TRBV7-9; d_call: TRBD1; clone_size: -; j_call: TRBJ2-1; cdr3_aa: CASSLAGTGSFF; cdr3_nt: TGTGCCAGCAGCTTAGCGGGGACAGGGAGTTTCTTC
v_call: TRBV4-2; d_call: -; clone_size: -; j_call: TRBJ2-3; cdr3_aa: CASSQETEADTQYF; cdr3_nt: TGTGCCAGCAGCCAAGAGACCGAAGCAGATACGCAGTATTTT
v_call: TRBV19; d_call: -; clone_size: -; j_call: TRBJ2-3; cdr3_aa: CASSILRDGNTDTQYF; cdr3_nt: TGTGCCAGTAGTATACTTCGGGACGGGAACACAGATACGCAGTATTTT
v_call: TRBV12-3/TRBV12-4; d_call: -; clone_size: few; j_call: TRBJ2-3; cdr3_aa: CASSHWEVPGTDTQYF; cdr3_nt: TGTGCCAGCAGCCATTGGGAAGTCCCTGGCACAGATACGCAGTATTTT
v_call: TRBV28; d_call: TRBD2; clone_size: many; j_call: TRBJ2-3; cdr3_aa: CASSPTSGSTDTQYF; cdr3_nt: TGTGCCAGCAGCCCAACTAGCGGAAGCACAGATACGCAGTATTTT
v_call: TRBV13; d_call: TRBD1; clone_size: few; j_call: TRBJ2-3; cdr3_aa: CASSFTGGEVDTQYF; cdr3_nt: TGTGCCAGCAGCTTCACAGGGGGCGAGGTAGATACGCAGTATTTT
v_call: TRBV4-2; d_call: TRBD1; clone_size: -; j_call: TRBJ2-3; cdr3_aa: CASSQGTGPTDTQYF; cdr3_nt: TGTGCCAGCAGCCAAGGGACAGGGCCCACAGATACGCAGTATTTT
v_call: TRBV20-1; d_call: -; clone_size: many; j_call: TRBJ1-5; cdr3_aa: CSASYEYQPQHF; cdr3_nt: TGCAGTGCTTCCTACGAATATCAGCCCCAGCATTTT
v_call: TRBV7-6; d_call: -; clone_size: -; j_call: TRBJ1-2; cdr3_aa: CASSLEAWGRGYTF; cdr3_nt: TGTGCCAGCAGCTTAGAAGCGTGGGGTCGGGGCTACACCTTC
v_call: TRBV3-1; d_call: -; clone_size: few; j_call: TRBJ2-6; cdr3_aa: CASSQDLAGGNSGANVLTF; cdr3_nt: TGTGCCAGCAGCCAAGATCTGGCAGGGGGGAACTCTGGGGCCAACGTCCTGACTTTC
v_call: TRBV6-2/TRBV6-3; d_call: -; clone_size: -; j_call: TRBJ2-7; cdr3_aa: CASSYGQPAYEQYF; cdr3_nt: TGTGCCAGCAGTTATGGGCAGCCGGCCTACGAGCAGTACTTC
v_call: TRBV5-1; d_call: TRBD1; clone_size: few; j_call: TRBJ1-2; cdr3_aa: CASSGGTGPYGYTF; cdr3_nt: TGCGCCAGCAGCGGGGGGACAGGGCCCTATGGCTACACCTTC
v_call: TRBV4-3; d_call: -; clone_size: -; j_call: TRBJ1-1; cdr3_aa: CASSQAAGFTEAFF; cdr3_nt: TGCGCCAGCAGCCAAGCAGCAGGGTTCACTGAAGCTTTCTTT
v_call: TRBV4-1; d_call: TRBD1; clone_size: few; j_call: TRBJ1-1; cdr3_aa: CASSQAGTGRTEAFF; cdr3_nt: TGCGCCAGCAGCCAAGCCGGGACAGGGAGGACTGAAGCTTTCTTT
v_call: TRBV29-1; d_call: -; clone_size: medium-sized; j_call: TRBJ2-1; cdr3_aa: CSVVRGQPNEQFF; cdr3_nt: TGCAGCGTTGTAAGGGGTCAGCCCAATGAGCAGTTCTTC
v_call: TRBV2; d_call: -; clone_size: -; j_call: TRBJ2-4; cdr3_aa: CASTSWDRGLGDIQYF; cdr3_nt: TGTGCCAGCACCTCGTGGGACCGGGGGCTGGGGGACATTCAGTACTTC
v_call: TRBV9; d_call: TRBD1; clone_size: few; j_call: TRBJ1-5; cdr3_aa: CASSETGGGNQPQHF; cdr3_nt: TGTGCCAGCAGCGAGACAGGGGGCGGAAATCAGCCCCAGCATTTT
v_call: TRBV3-1; d_call: -; clone_size: -; j_call: TRBJ2-2; cdr3_aa: CASSKLLNTGELFF; cdr3_nt: TGTGCCAGCAGCAAACTCCTAAACACCGGGGAGCTGTTTTTT